This T cell receptor beta chain is drawn from a study of CXCR3-negative and CXCR3-positive naive CD8 T cells. UMI-tagged TRB cDNA libraries were built via 5' RACE. With the 5' RACE reads reprocessed, TCRdb shows one record per CDR3 protein and no DNA. The table lists 40,000 to 50,000 distinct CDR3 sequences, with around 2.5% in the top ten. CD45RO-CCR7+CD27+CD95- expression identified naive CD8+ T cells. The CDR3 loop spans 15 amino acids. Germline values: CDR1 SNHLY, CDR2 FYNNEI. Sequenced: naive CXCR3- CD8+ T cells from blood. Subset reported: CD45RO-CCR7+CD27+CD95- naive CD8+ T cells lacking CXCR3 (TNR3-). The receptor was isolated from a human donor in good health. Some clones in this sample may be carry-over from other donors' samples. The chain couples TRBV2 to TRBJ2-1; the D call from TCRdb, TRBD1, cannot be confirmed without DNA. CDR3 amino acids: CASKGGDGIYNEQFF.